This T cell receptor beta chain was captured by sequencing in a study of cytomegalovirus exposure and HLA in healthy donors. The data were produced by immunoSEQ multiplex PCR, yet TCRdb's version contains in-frame clones alone and is incomplete. This table has 250,000 to 400,000 clones, approximately 86% appearing once. CDR3 length: 13 amino acids. V shed 4 bases and J shed 2 bases, with 8 bases lying between them. CDR1 is SGHRS, CDR2 YFSETQ, per germline. The chain is built from TRBV5-1 and TRBJ2-3, with D hard to call. The sequence came from a woman in her twenties or thirties in good health and CMV-seropositive. Sequenced: PBMCs. CDR3 coding DNA: TGCGCCAGCAGCCCCAGACCCACAGATACGCAGTATTTT. It yields the protein CASSPRPTDTQYF.